These T cell receptor beta chains were read from a single sample in a study of blood T cell repertoires in COVID-19. Sequencing used immunoSEQ multiplex PCR; TCRdb keeps in-frame clones, though not all of them. Here the sample spans around 300,000 clones, just over 90% being singletons. Sample: peripheral blood. All receptors derive from a woman aged 30 to 39 with COVID-19, enrolled during active disease. Each CDR3 is given with its conserved first and last residue. A D gene is named only where the DNA matches it firmly. Clone size is stated in some rows and not others, as once, few, many or a class when expanded.

D: .; J: TRBJ1-5; V: TRBV18; size: .; DNA: TGTGCCAGCTCTTCCGGAGGGGGGGAACAGCCCCAGCATTTT; CDR3: CASSSGGGEQPQHF
D: .; J: TRBJ2-1; V: TRBV4-1; size: .; DNA: TGCGCCAGCAGCCAAGTAACCGACAACAATGAGCAGTTCTTC; CDR3: CASSQVTDNNEQFF
D: .; J: TRBJ1-3; V: TRBV11-2; size: .; DNA: TGTGCCAGCAGCTTAGACCCCCCCGGACAGTATGGAAACACCATATATTTT; CDR3: CASSLDPPGQYGNTIYF
D: .; J: TRBJ2-1; V: TRBV30; size: .; DNA: TGTGCCTGGAGTGTAAGCACCAATGAGCAGTTCTTC; CDR3: CAWSVSTNEQFF
D: TRBD2; J: TRBJ2-7; V: TRBV30; size: .; DNA: TGTGCCTGGAGTGTATTACTAGCGGGAGTTGGGGAGCAGTACTTC; CDR3: CAWSVLLAGVGEQYF
D: .; J: TRBJ1-4; V: TRBV28; size: .; DNA: TGTGCCAGCAGTCCTCCTTCTCATGAAAAACTGTTTTTT; CDR3: CASSPPSHEKLFF
D: .; J: TRBJ1-1; V: TRBV5-5; size: .; DNA: TGTGCCAGCAGCTTGGCAGCGACTGAAGCTTTCTTT; CDR3: CASSLAATEAFF
D: TRBD2; J: TRBJ2-5; V: TRBV20-1; size: .; DNA: TGCAGTGCTAGTATCGCCGGGGGGAAGACCCAGTACTTC; CDR3: CSASIAGGKTQYF
D: .; J: TRBJ2-7; V: TRBV18; size: .; DNA: TGTGCCAGCTCACCCAGCGGCCGCTCCTACGAGCAGTACTTC; CDR3: CASSPSGRSYEQYF
D: TRBD1; J: TRBJ1-4; V: TRBV30; size: .; DNA: TGTGCCTGGAGTGTACCGAGACAGGGGGCAAGTGAAAAACTGTTTTTT; CDR3: CAWSVPRQGASEKLFF
D: TRBD1; J: TRBJ2-1; V: TRBV27; size: .; DNA: TGTGCCAGCAGTTCTCGGGACAGGGGTTACTACAATGAGCAGTTCTTC; CDR3: CASSSRDRGYYNEQFF
D: TRBD2; J: TRBJ2-1; V: TRBV27; size: .; DNA: TGTGCCAGCAGTTTGCTAGCGGGAGTGGGTTACAATGAGCAGTTCTTC; CDR3: CASSLLAGVGYNEQFF
D: TRBD2; J: TRBJ2-3; V: TRBV5-1; size: .; DNA: TGCGCCAGCAGCTTTGCCGGGACTAGCACCACAGATACGCAGTATTTT; CDR3: CASSFAGTSTTDTQYF
D: .; J: TRBJ2-5; V: TRBV4-1; size: .; DNA: TGCGCCAGCAGCCAAGGACTAAATCAAGAGACCCAGTACTTC; CDR3: CASSQGLNQETQYF
D: .; J: TRBJ2-1; V: TRBV5-1; size: .; DNA: TGCGCCAGCAGCTTGAAGGCAGGGAATATGAATGAGCAGTTCTTC; CDR3: CASSLKAGNMNEQFF
D: .; J: TRBJ2-1; V: TRBV18; size: .; DNA: TGTGCCAGCTCAAGGAAGGGGCAAGCCAATGAGCAGTTCTTC; CDR3: CASSRKGQANEQFF
D: TRBD1; J: TRBJ1-1; V: TRBV6-6; size: few; DNA: TGTGCCAGCAGGCGGACAGGAGACGACCCTGAAGCTTTCTTT; CDR3: CASRRTGDDPEAFF
D: TRBD1; J: TRBJ2-2; V: TRBV6-1; size: .; DNA: TGTGCCAGCAGTGAATCATACTCAGGGGGAAGGAACACCGGGGAGCTGTTTTTT; CDR3: CASSESYSGGRNTGELFF
D: TRBD2; J: TRBJ2-1; V: TRBV7-6; size: .; DNA: TGTGCCAGCAGCTACGACTTAGCGGGGACCGACAATGAGCAGTTCTTC; CDR3: CASSYDLAGTDNEQFF
D: TRBD2; J: TRBJ2-7; V: TRBV6-2/TRBV6-3; size: once; DNA: TGTGCCAGCAGTTACCATGGGACTAGCGGGGACTACGAGCAGTACTTC; CDR3: CASSYHGTSGDYEQYF
D: .; J: TRBJ1-5; V: TRBV30; size: .; DNA: TGTGCCTGGAGTGCCCCCCAGGCAAAATTTAATCAGCCCCAGCATTTT; CDR3: CAWSAPQAKFNQPQHF
D: TRBD1; J: TRBJ1-2; V: TRBV4-1; size: .; DNA: TGCGCCAGCAGCGCCCACCCGGGACAGGATTTACGTGGCTACACCTTC; CDR3: CASSAHPGQDLRGYTF
D: .; J: TRBJ2-1; V: TRBV11-2; size: .; DNA: TGTGCCAGCAGTAACACAGGTCGGGAGCAGTTCTTC; CDR3: CASSNTGREQFF
D: .; J: TRBJ1-1; V: TRBV30; size: .; DNA: TGTGCCTGGAGTTCAGACAGGAACACTGAAGCTTTCTTT; CDR3: CAWSSDRNTEAFF
D: TRBD1; J: TRBJ1-3; V: TRBV9; size: .; DNA: TGTGCCAGCAGCCTTGGACAGGGGTCTGGAAACACCATATATTTT; CDR3: CASSLGQGSGNTIYF
D: .; J: TRBJ1-5; V: TRBV7-2; size: .; DNA: TGTGCCAGCAGCTTAGACAGTTACAATCAGCCCCAGCATTTT; CDR3: CASSLDSYNQPQHF
D: .; J: TRBJ1-1; V: TRBV3-1/TRBV3-2; size: .; DNA: TGTGCCAGCAGCCAGGGAAGTGGGGCGAACACTGAAGCTTTCTTT; CDR3: CASSQGSGANTEAFF
D: .; J: TRBJ2-2; V: TRBV2; size: once; DNA: TGTGCCAGCAGTGAAGGGGGACTGAGAGGGGAGCTGTTTTTT; CDR3: CASSEGGLRGELFF
D: TRBD1; J: TRBJ2-3; V: TRBV5-5; size: once; DNA: TGTGCCAGCAGAACTCTCCAGGGGGTGGGCACAGATACGCAGTATTTT; CDR3: CASRTLQGVGTDTQYF
D: .; J: TRBJ2-5; V: TRBV4-1; size: .; DNA: TGCGCCAGCAGCCACGGACAGCAAGAGACCCAGTACTTC; CDR3: CASSHGQQETQYF
D: .; J: TRBJ1-2; V: TRBV29-1; size: .; DNA: TGCAGCGTTGGGCGGTCAGGGGCCGTCGAGTTCTATGGCTACACCTTC; CDR3: CSVGRSGAVEFYGYTF
D: .; J: TRBJ2-7; V: TRBV9; size: .; DNA: TGTGCCAGCAGCCCGGGGGACAGATCCTACGAGCAGTACTTC; CDR3: CASSPGDRSYEQYF
D: .; J: TRBJ1-3; V: TRBV5-1; size: few; DNA: TGCGCCAGCAGCCCGGGGGGGGCGAGCTCTGGAAACACCATATATTTT; CDR3: CASSPGGASSGNTIYF
D: .; J: TRBJ2-6; V: TRBV6-5; size: .; DNA: TGTGCCAGCAGTTACGGTGGAATGGGCGGGGCCAACGTCCTGACTTTC; CDR3: CASSYGGMGGANVLTF
D: TRBD2; J: TRBJ2-3; V: TRBV19; size: few; DNA: TGTGCCAGTAGTATTAGCGGGAGGGCTGACGTAGATACGCAGTATTTT; CDR3: CASSISGRADVDTQYF
D: TRBD1; J: TRBJ1-3; V: TRBV5-4; size: .; DNA: TGTGCCAGCAGCTCACAGACAGGCAGGGGGAAAGGAAACACCATATATTTT; CDR3: CASSSQTGRGKGNTIYF
D: TRBD1; J: TRBJ2-1; V: TRBV6-6; size: .; DNA: TGTGCCAGCAGTCCCCGTGGGGACAGGGAAGCTGGAGGCTCCTACAATGAGCAGTTCTTC; CDR3: CASSPRGDREAGGSYNEQFF